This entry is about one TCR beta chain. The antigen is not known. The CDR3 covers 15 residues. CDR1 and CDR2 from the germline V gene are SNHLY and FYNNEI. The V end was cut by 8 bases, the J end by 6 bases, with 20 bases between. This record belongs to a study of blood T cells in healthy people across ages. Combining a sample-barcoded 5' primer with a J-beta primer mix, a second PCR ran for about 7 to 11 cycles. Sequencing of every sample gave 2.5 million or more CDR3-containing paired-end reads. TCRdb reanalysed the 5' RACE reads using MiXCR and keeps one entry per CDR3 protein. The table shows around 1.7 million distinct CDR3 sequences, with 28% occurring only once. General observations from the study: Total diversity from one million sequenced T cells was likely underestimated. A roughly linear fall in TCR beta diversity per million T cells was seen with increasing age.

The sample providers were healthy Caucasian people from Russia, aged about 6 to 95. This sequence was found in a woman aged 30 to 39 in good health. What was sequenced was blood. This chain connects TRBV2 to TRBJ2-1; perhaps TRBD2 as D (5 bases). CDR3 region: CASAPSSTKFNEQFF. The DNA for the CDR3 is TGTGCCAGCGCGCCTAGCTCCACTAAGTTCAATGAGCAGTTCTTC. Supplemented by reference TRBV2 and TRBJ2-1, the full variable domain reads EPEVTQTPSHQVTQMGQEVILRCVPISNHLYFYWYRQILGQKVEFLVSFYNNEISEKSEIFDDQFSVERPDGSNFTLKIRSTKLEDSAMYFCASAPSSTKFNEQFFGPGTRLTVL.